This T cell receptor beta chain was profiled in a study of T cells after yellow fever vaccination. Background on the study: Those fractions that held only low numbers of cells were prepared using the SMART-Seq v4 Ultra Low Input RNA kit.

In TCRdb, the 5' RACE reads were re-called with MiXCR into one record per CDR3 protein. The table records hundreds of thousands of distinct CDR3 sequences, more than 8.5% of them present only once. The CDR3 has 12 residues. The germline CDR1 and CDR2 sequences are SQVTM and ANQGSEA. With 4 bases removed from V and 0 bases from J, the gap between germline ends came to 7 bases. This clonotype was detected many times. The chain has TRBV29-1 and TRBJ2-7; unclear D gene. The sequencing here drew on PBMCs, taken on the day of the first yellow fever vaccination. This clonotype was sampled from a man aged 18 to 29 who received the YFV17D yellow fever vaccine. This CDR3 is CSVGLTSYEQYF. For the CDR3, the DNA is TGCAGCGTTGGCCTAACCTCCTACGAGCAGTACTTC.